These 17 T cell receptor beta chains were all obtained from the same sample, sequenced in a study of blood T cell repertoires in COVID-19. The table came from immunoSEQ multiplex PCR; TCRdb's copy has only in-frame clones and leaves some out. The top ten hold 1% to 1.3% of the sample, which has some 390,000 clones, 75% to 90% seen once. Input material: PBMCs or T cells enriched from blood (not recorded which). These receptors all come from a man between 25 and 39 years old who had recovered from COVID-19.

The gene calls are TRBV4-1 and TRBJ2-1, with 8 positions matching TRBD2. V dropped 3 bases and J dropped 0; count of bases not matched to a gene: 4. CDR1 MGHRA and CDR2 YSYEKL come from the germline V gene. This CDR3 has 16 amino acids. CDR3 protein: CASSQTSVSSYNEQFF. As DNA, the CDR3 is TGCGCCAGCAGCCAGACTAGCGTAAGCTCCTACAATGAGCAGTTCTTC.

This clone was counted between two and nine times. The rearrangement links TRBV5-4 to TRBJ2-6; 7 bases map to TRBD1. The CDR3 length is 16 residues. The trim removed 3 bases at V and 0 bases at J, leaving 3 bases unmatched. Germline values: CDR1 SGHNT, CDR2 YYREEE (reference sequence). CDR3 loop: CASSSTGSSGANVLTF. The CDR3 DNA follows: TGTGCCAGCAGCTCGACAGGGAGCTCTGGGGCCAACGTCCTGACTTTC.

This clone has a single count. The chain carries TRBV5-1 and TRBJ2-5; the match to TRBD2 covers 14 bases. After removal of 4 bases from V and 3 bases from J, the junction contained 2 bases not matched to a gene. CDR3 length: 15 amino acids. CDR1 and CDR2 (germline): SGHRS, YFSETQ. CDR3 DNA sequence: TGCGCCAGCAGCCAGGGACTAGCGGGGGAAGAGACCCAGTACTTC. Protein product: CASSQGLAGEETQYF.

CDR3 DNA: TGTGCCAGCAGTGTAGGGAGGGTGGATCAGCCCCAGCATTTT. It codes for CASSVGRVDQPQHF. The chain joins TRBV2 to TRBJ1-5, with D unresolved. Trimming took 4 bases from V and 5 from J, leaving 12 bases between them. The CDR3 is 14 amino acids. Per germline, CDR1 SNHLY and CDR2 FYNNEI.

The CDR3, as DNA: TGTGCCAGCAATTCGGGGGAAGAAAAACTGTTTTTT. Residues: CASNSGEEKLFF. The chain carries TRBV28 and TRBJ1-4, with D possibly being TRBD1 (5 bases). V dropped 7 bases and J dropped 8 bases, with 11 bases sitting between them. The CDR3 runs 12 residues. CDR1 and CDR2 (germline): MDHEN, SYDVKM.

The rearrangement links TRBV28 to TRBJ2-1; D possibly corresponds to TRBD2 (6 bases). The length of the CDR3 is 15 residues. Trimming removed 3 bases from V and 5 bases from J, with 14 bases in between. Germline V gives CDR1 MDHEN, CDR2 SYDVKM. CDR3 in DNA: TGTGCCAGCAGTTTTACTACGACTAGGGACAATGAGCAGTTCTTC. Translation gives CASSFTTTRDNEQFF.

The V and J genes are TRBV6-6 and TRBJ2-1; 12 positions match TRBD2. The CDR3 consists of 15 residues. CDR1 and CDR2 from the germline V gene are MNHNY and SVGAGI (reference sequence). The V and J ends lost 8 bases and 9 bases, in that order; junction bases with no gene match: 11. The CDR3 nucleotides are TGTGCCAGCCGGGCCCCGACTAGCGGGAGCGCTGAGCAGTTCTTC. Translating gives CASRAPTSGSAEQFF.

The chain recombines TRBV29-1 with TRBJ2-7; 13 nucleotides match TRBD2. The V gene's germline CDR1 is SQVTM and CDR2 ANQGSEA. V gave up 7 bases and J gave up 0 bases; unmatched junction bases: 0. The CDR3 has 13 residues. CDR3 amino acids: CSGTSGSSYEQYF. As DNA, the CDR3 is TGCAGCGGGACTAGCGGGAGCTCCTACGAGCAGTACTTC.

This CDR3 is CASSFLETEAFF. DNA for the CDR3: TGTGCCAGCAGCTTCTTAGAGACTGAAGCTTTCTTT. The genes are TRBV7-9 and TRBJ1-1; D remains ambiguous. The CDR3 has 12 amino acids. Germline V gene sequence: CDR1 SEHNR, CDR2 FQNEAQ (reference sequence). V shed 3 bases and J shed 5 bases, with 7 bases lying between them.

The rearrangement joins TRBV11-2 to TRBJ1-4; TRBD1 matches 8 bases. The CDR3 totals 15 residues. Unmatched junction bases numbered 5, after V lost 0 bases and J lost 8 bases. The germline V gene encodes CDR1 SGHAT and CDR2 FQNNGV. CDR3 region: CASSLDRGLKEKLFF. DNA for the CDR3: TGTGCCAGCAGCTTAGACAGGGGGCTAAAGGAAAAACTGTTTTTT.

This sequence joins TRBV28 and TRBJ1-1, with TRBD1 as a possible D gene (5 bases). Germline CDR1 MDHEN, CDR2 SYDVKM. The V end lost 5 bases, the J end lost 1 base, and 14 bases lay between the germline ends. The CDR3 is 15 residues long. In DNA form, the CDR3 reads TGTGCCAGCAGTACACCCTTAGGGGAGAACACTGAAGCTTTCTTT. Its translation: CASSTPLGENTEAFF.

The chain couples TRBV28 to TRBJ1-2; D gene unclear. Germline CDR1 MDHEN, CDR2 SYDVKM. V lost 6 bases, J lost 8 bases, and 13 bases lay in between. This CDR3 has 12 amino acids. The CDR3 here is CASRTTLGGYTF. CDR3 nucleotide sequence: TGTGCCAGCAGAACTACCCTAGGAGGCTACACCTTC.

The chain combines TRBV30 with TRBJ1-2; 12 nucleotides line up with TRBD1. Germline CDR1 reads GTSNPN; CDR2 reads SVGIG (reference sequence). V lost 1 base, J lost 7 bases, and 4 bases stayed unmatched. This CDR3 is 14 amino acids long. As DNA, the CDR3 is TGTGCCTGGAGTGACCGGGACAGGGGGCTTGGCTACACCTTC. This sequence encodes CAWSDRDRGLGYTF.

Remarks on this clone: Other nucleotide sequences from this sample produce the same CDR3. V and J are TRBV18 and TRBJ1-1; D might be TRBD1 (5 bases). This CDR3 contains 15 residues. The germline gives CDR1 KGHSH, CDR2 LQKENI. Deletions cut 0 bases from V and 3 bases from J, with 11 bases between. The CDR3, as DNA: TGTGCCAGCTCACCACCATCCAGGGAAGACACTGAAGCTTTCTTT. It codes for CASSPPSREDTEAFF.

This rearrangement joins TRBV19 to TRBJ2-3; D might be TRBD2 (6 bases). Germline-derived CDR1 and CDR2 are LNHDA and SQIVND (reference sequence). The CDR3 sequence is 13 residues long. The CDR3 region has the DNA TGTGCTACTAGGGGACTTAGCACAGATACGCAGTATTTT. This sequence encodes CATRGLSTDTQYF. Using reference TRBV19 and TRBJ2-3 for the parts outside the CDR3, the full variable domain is DGGITQSPKYLFRKEGQNVTLSCEQNLNHDAMYWYRQDPGQGLRLIYYSQIVNDFQKGDIAEGYSVSREKKESFPLTVTSAQKNPTAFYLCATRGLSTDTQYFGPGTRLTVL.

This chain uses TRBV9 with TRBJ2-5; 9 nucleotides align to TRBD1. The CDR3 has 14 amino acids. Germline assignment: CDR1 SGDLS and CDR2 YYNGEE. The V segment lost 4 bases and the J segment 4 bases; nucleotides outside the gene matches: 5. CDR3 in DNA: TGTGCCAGCAGCCCGGGACAGGGAGCAGAGACCCAGTACTTC. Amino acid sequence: CASSPGQGAETQYF.

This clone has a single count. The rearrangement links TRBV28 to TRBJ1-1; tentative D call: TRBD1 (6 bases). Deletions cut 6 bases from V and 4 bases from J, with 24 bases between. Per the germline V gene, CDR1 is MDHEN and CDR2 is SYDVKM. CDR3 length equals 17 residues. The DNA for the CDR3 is TGTGCCAGCAGCCCCGCCCGAGGGGGGGCGCTAGGCACTGAAGCTTTCTTT. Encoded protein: CASSPARGGALGTEAFF.